Shown below are 5 T cell receptor beta chains from a single sample sequenced in a study of shared clonotypes between healthy human individuals. Assay used: immunoSEQ multiplex PCR; TCRdb lists only in-frame clones, some missing. The profile covers around 2.1 million clones, with 85% to 95% appearing a single time and 1.5% to 2% taken by the ten largest. CD45RO-negative cells were positively selected for CCR7, leaving out terminally differentiated effector memory CD45RA+ cells. Sequencing input: naive CD8+ T cells from PBMCs. Every receptor here comes from a man between 18 and 35 years old in good health. Some clones in this sample may be carry-over from other donors' samples.

J is TRBJ2-1 and V is TRBV7-8, with 8 bases matching TRBD2. After removal of 2 bases from V and 3 bases from J, the junction contained 9 bases not matched to a gene. This CDR3 is built from 17 residues. Germline V gene sequence: CDR1 SGHVS, CDR2 FQNEAQ. The CDR3 loop reads CASSLSQREIFYNEQFF. CDR3 nucleotide sequence: TGTGCCAGCAGCTTATCACAGCGGGAGATTTTCTACAATGAGCAGTTCTTC.

V gene TRBV30 combines with J gene TRBJ1-5; weak D call: TRBD1 (5 bases). Germline CDR1 is GTSNPN and CDR2 is SVGIG (reference sequence). Deletions cut 0 bases from V and 0 bases from J, with 9 bases between. The CDR3 runs 15 residues. The CDR3 here is CAWSVIGGSNQPQHF. CDR3 bases: TGTGCCTGGAGTGTAATCGGGGGTAGCAATCAGCCCCAGCATTTT.

V and J are TRBV7-9 and TRBJ2-5, with 8 positions matching TRBD1. With 5 bases clipped from V and 5 bases from J, the junction kept 10 bases outside the gene matches. CDR1 and CDR2 from the germline V gene are SEHNR and FQNEAQ (reference sequence). The CDR3 is 15 residues long. The CDR3 bases are TGTGCCAGCAGCCCAAGACAGGGGTTAACGGAGACCCAGTACTTC. This codes for CASSPRQGLTETQYF.

J is TRBJ2-4 and V is TRBV7-2, with no clear D. Trimming removed 1 base from V and 9 bases from J, with 1 base in between. CDR1 and CDR2 (germline): SGHTA, FQGNSA. The CDR3 totals 10 residues. CDR3 sequence reads: CASSLGIQYF. The CDR3 DNA is TGTGCCAGCAGCTTAGGCATTCAGTACTTC.

This chain links TRBV14 with TRBJ2-7; possibly TRBD1 for D (5 bases). This CDR3 has 15 amino acids. The germline V gene encodes CDR1 SGHDN and CDR2 FVKESK. V was shortened by 2 bases and J by 2 bases, with 13 bases between the two germline ends. This CDR3 reads CASSQFPGPTYEQYF. Here the CDR3 DNA reads TGTGCCAGCAGCCAATTCCCAGGGCCTACCTACGAGCAGTACTTC.